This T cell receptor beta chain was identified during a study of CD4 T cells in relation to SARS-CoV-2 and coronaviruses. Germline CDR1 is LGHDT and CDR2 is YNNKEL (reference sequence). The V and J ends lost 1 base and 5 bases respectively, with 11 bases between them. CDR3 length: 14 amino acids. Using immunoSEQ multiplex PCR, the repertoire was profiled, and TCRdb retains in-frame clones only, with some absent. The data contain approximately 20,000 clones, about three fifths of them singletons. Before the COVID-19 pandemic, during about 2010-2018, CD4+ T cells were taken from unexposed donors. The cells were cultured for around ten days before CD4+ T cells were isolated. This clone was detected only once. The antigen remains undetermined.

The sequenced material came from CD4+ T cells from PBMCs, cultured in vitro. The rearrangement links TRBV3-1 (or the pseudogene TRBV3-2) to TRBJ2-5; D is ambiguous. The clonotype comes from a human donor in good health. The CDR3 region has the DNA TGTGCCAGCAGCCAAGTGAATCGATTCGAGACCCAGTACTTC. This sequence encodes CASSQVNRFETQYF.